A few counts support the clone carrying this TCR beta chain. No antigen is known for it. Trimming took off 4 bases at V and 3 bases at J, with 6 bases between the two ends. There are 11 residues in the CDR3. CDR1 and CDR2 (germline): GTSNPN, SVGIG (reference sequence). The data originate from a study of beta chain features in type 1 diabetes. The study's findings and limits: An over-representation of cells with high TCR expression could result from cDNA sequencing.

The investigators reverse transcribed all of the isolated RNA, so they sequenced expressed TCRB transcripts. TCRdb's copy holds only in-frame clones and misses some; the assay was immunoSEQ multiplex PCR. This repertoire shows about 400,000 clones, roughly 12% found once; its top ten account for less than 0.02%. Sequencing was performed on naive CD4+ T cells from blood. V and J are TRBV30 and TRBJ1-1; D may be TRBD1 (5 bases). This receptor was identified in a man between 18 and 35 years old in good health. The CDR3 DNA reads TGTGCCTGGACAGGGTACACTGAAGCTTTCTTT. Protein: CAWTGYTEAFF.